This TCR beta chain originates from a study of cytomegalovirus exposure and HLA in healthy donors. Across the study: Early released data comprised about 85 million unique TCRs from HLA-typed donors.

Study-level findings and limits: Many donors carried some public TCRs, although rarity characterized most TCR sequences.

Germline V CDR1 and CDR2: SGDLS, YYNGEE. This CDR3 contains 14 residues. The trim removed 4 bases at V and 4 bases at J, leaving 5 bases unmatched. PCR used 60 Vbeta primers and 13 Jbeta primers. Assay used: immunoSEQ multiplex PCR; TCRdb lists only in-frame clones, some missing. The table has under 45,000 clones, over 60% seen once; the top ten hold around 7%. Concerning this clone: What it binds is not known.

The source of this sequence is a man aged 25 to 40 in good health and CMV-seronegative. V usage is TRBV9 and J usage is TRBJ1-5; 7 bases are shared with TRBD1. Sequenced input: PBMCs. The CDR3 DNA reads as TGTGCCAGCAGCATGGACAGGATGAATCAGCCCCAGCATTTT. Protein sequence: CASSMDRMNQPQHF.